These T cell receptor beta chains were read from a single sample in a study of blood T cell repertoires in COVID-19. Assay used: immunoSEQ multiplex PCR; TCRdb lists only in-frame clones, some missing. The data show approximately 170,000 clones, roughly nine tenths seen once. Sample: peripheral blood. The receptors were gathered from a woman in her 70s with acute or convalescent COVID-19. Each CDR3 is given with its conserved first and last residue. Fields, in order: J gene, V gene, clone size, D gene, CDR3 protein, CDR3 DNA. D genes are given only for firm matches. Expanded clones get a size class; other rows say once, few or many, or leave the size out.

j_gene: TRBJ2-7
v_gene: TRBV27
abundance: few
d_gene: TRBD2
CDR3aa: CASSLSSGGSYEQYF
CDR3nt: TGTGCCAGCAGCCTCTCTAGCGGGGGCTCATACGAGCAGTACTTC

j_gene: TRBJ1-4
v_gene: TRBV19
abundance: once
d_gene: NA
CDR3aa: CASSGREAKEKLFF
CDR3nt: TGTGCCAGTAGTGGCAGGGAGGCGAAGGAAAAACTGTTTTTT

j_gene: TRBJ1-1
v_gene: TRBV5-4
abundance: NA
d_gene: TRBD1
CDR3aa: CASSLQGAPGTEAFF
CDR3nt: TGTGCCAGCAGCTTGCAGGGGGCGCCCGGCACTGAAGCTTTCTTT

j_gene: TRBJ1-2
v_gene: TRBV5-1
abundance: NA
d_gene: NA
CDR3aa: CASSRTTHGDYGYTF
CDR3nt: TGCGCCAGCAGCCGGACTACACACGGAGACTATGGCTACACCTTC

j_gene: TRBJ1-1
v_gene: TRBV5-6
abundance: NA
d_gene: NA
CDR3aa: CASTDSGRMNTEAFF
CDR3nt: TGTGCCAGCACCGATTCGGGGAGAATGAACACTGAAGCTTTCTTT

j_gene: TRBJ1-2
v_gene: TRBV4-1
abundance: few
d_gene: NA
CDR3aa: CASSQGSGSGYGYTF
CDR3nt: TGCGCCAGCAGCCAAGGATCGGGATCTGGGTATGGCTACACCTTC

j_gene: TRBJ2-7
v_gene: TRBV9
abundance: NA
d_gene: TRBD1
CDR3aa: CASSVDPGTGGEQYF
CDR3nt: TGTGCCAGCAGCGTAGACCCCGGGACAGGTGGCGAGCAGTACTTC

j_gene: TRBJ1-2
v_gene: TRBV7-9
abundance: NA
d_gene: TRBD1
CDR3aa: CASSSAGTGWTNYGYTF
CDR3nt: TGTGCCAGCAGCTCCGCCGGGACAGGGTGGACTAACTATGGCTACACCTTC

j_gene: TRBJ2-7
v_gene: TRBV6-5
abundance: NA
d_gene: TRBD2
CDR3aa: CASSYGLAGGYEQYF
CDR3nt: TGTGCCAGCAGTTACGGACTAGCGGGAGGATACGAGCAGTACTTC

j_gene: TRBJ1-5
v_gene: TRBV6-1
abundance: NA
d_gene: NA
CDR3aa: CASSVVTADSNQPQHF
CDR3nt: TGTGCCAGCAGTGTGGTGACAGCCGATAGCAATCAGCCCCAGCATTTT

j_gene: TRBJ1-5
v_gene: TRBV9
abundance: NA
d_gene: NA
CDR3aa: CASSVGDIPNQPQHF
CDR3nt: TGTGCCAGCAGCGTAGGGGACATACCAAATCAGCCCCAGCATTTT

j_gene: TRBJ2-2
v_gene: TRBV7-9
abundance: NA
d_gene: TRBD1
CDR3aa: CASSSTGGAAGELFF
CDR3nt: TGTGCCAGCAGCTCGACAGGGGGCGCCGCCGGGGAGCTGTTTTTT

j_gene: TRBJ2-7
v_gene: TRBV7-2
abundance: NA
d_gene: NA
CDR3aa: CASSYQGIDEQYF
CDR3nt: TGTGCCAGCAGCTACCAGGGTATCGACGAGCAGTACTTC

j_gene: TRBJ2-5
v_gene: TRBV19
abundance: NA
d_gene: TRBD1
CDR3aa: CASSISGGQGTQYF
CDR3nt: TGTGCCAGTAGTATCTCCGGGGGACAGGGAACCCAGTACTTC

j_gene: TRBJ1-5
v_gene: TRBV6-2/TRBV6-3
abundance: NA
d_gene: NA
CDR3aa: CASSKSAGANQPQHF
CDR3nt: TGTGCCAGCAGTAAATCCGCGGGTGCGAATCAGCCCCAGCATTTT

j_gene: TRBJ1-1
v_gene: TRBV14
abundance: NA
d_gene: TRBD1
CDR3aa: CASSPRQGITEAFF
CDR3nt: TGTGCCAGCAGCCCCCGACAGGGTATAACTGAAGCTTTCTTT

j_gene: TRBJ1-5
v_gene: TRBV6-6
abundance: NA
d_gene: TRBD1
CDR3aa: CASSSGGAGNQPQHF
CDR3nt: TGTGCCAGCAGTTCAGGGGGCGCGGGCAATCAGCCCCAGCATTTT

j_gene: TRBJ1-2
v_gene: TRBV29-1
abundance: once
d_gene: NA
CDR3aa: CSVLEQGIPGIGRLFYGYTF
CDR3nt: TGCAGCGTTCTGGAGCAGGGAATCCCCGGAATTGGTAGACTGTTCTATGGCTACACCTTC

j_gene: TRBJ1-2
v_gene: TRBV29-1
abundance: once
d_gene: NA
CDR3aa: CSVESGGTGYGYTF
CDR3nt: TGCAGCGTTGAATCTGGAGGGACGGGCTATGGCTACACCTTC

j_gene: TRBJ1-5
v_gene: TRBV7-2
abundance: NA
d_gene: NA
CDR3aa: CASSLQGWNQPQHF
CDR3nt: TGTGCCAGCAGCTTACAGGGTTGGAATCAGCCCCAGCATTTT

j_gene: TRBJ1-1
v_gene: TRBV5-5
abundance: once
d_gene: NA
CDR3aa: CASSSLGVETGEAFF
CDR3nt: TGTGCCAGCAGCTCGCTAGGAGTTGAAACAGGGGAAGCTTTCTTT

j_gene: TRBJ1-2
v_gene: TRBV18
abundance: NA
d_gene: TRBD1
CDR3aa: CASSLDPGGQGYGYTF
CDR3nt: TGTGCCAGCTCACTCGACCCCGGGGGACAGGGCTATGGCTACACCTTC

j_gene: TRBJ2-6
v_gene: TRBV7-6
abundance: NA
d_gene: NA
CDR3aa: CASSHNRAGANVLTF
CDR3nt: TGTGCCAGCAGCCACAACAGGGCTGGGGCCAACGTCCTGACTTTC

j_gene: TRBJ1-2
v_gene: TRBV7-8
abundance: NA
d_gene: NA
CDR3aa: CASSQSRNYGYTF
CDR3nt: TGTGCCAGCAGCCAGAGCCGGAACTATGGCTACACCTTC

j_gene: TRBJ2-3
v_gene: TRBV13
abundance: NA
d_gene: TRBD1
CDR3aa: CASSLNPGQSQYF
CDR3nt: TGTGCCAGCAGCTTAAACCCGGGACAGTCTCAGTATTTT

j_gene: TRBJ2-1
v_gene: TRBV5-6
abundance: NA
d_gene: NA
CDR3aa: CASSLFGSGDSYNEQFF
CDR3nt: TGTGCCAGCAGCTTGTTTGGTAGCGGAGACTCCTACAATGAGCAGTTCTTC

j_gene: TRBJ2-3
v_gene: TRBV6-5
abundance: once
d_gene: TRBD1
CDR3aa: CASKRQGVGTDTQYF
CDR3nt: TGTGCCAGCAAAAGACAGGGGGTAGGCACAGATACGCAGTATTTT

j_gene: TRBJ1-6
v_gene: TRBV9
abundance: NA
d_gene: TRBD1
CDR3aa: CASNPGTGFDNSPLHF
CDR3nt: TGTGCCAGCAATCCGGGGACAGGCTTTGATAATTCACCCCTCCACTTT

j_gene: TRBJ1-5
v_gene: TRBV19
abundance: NA
d_gene: NA
CDR3aa: CASSIDRRGSQPQHF
CDR3nt: TGTGCCAGTAGTATAGATCGTCGGGGATCTCAGCCCCAGCATTTT

j_gene: TRBJ1-5
v_gene: TRBV12-3/TRBV12-4
abundance: NA
d_gene: TRBD1
CDR3aa: CASRGTGGQPQHF
CDR3nt: TGTGCCAGCAGGGGAACAGGGGGTCAGCCCCAGCATTTT

j_gene: TRBJ1-1
v_gene: TRBV5-1
abundance: NA
d_gene: NA
CDR3aa: CASSFQNTEAFF
CDR3nt: TGCGCCAGCAGCTTCCAGAACACTGAAGCTTTCTTT

j_gene: TRBJ2-1
v_gene: TRBV7-9
abundance: few
d_gene: NA
CDR3aa: CASRHSTGYNEQFF
CDR3nt: TGTGCCAGCAGGCACTCCACAGGGTACAATGAGCAGTTCTTC

j_gene: TRBJ2-7
v_gene: TRBV5-1
abundance: NA
d_gene: TRBD1
CDR3aa: CASKIGQGQQYF
CDR3nt: TGCGCCAGCAAAATAGGACAGGGTCAGCAGTACTTC

j_gene: TRBJ1-1
v_gene: TRBV10-3
abundance: NA
d_gene: NA
CDR3aa: CATQGVNTEAFF
CDR3nt: TGTGCCACCCAAGGAGTGAACACTGAAGCTTTCTTT

j_gene: TRBJ1-5
v_gene: TRBV10-3
abundance: NA
d_gene: NA
CDR3aa: CAISKGVDQPQHF
CDR3nt: TGTGCCATCAGCAAGGGGGTTGATCAGCCCCAGCATTTT

j_gene: TRBJ1-1
v_gene: TRBV3-1/TRBV3-2
abundance: NA
d_gene: TRBD1
CDR3aa: CASSVTGGTEAFF
CDR3nt: TGTGCCAGCAGCGTAACAGGGGGCACTGAAGCTTTCTTT

j_gene: TRBJ1-4
v_gene: TRBV4-3
abundance: NA
d_gene: NA
CDR3aa: CASSQDGVGAYEKLFF
CDR3nt: TGCGCCAGCAGCCAAGATGGTGTGGGAGCTTATGAAAAACTGTTTTTT

j_gene: TRBJ1-5
v_gene: TRBV18
abundance: NA
d_gene: TRBD1
CDR3aa: CASSLTGGTNQPQHF
CDR3nt: TGTGCCAGCTCACTGACAGGGGGAACGAATCAGCCCCAGCATTTT

j_gene: TRBJ2-1
v_gene: TRBV4-2
abundance: NA
d_gene: TRBD1
CDR3aa: CASRGQGASYNEQFF
CDR3nt: TGTGCCAGCAGGGGACAGGGGGCATCCTACAATGAGCAGTTCTTC

j_gene: TRBJ2-2
v_gene: TRBV27
abundance: NA
d_gene: NA
CDR3aa: CASRSGFNTGELFF
CDR3nt: TGTGCCAGCAGGAGCGGGTTCAACACCGGGGAGCTGTTTTTT

j_gene: TRBJ2-1
v_gene: TRBV28
abundance: NA
d_gene: TRBD2
CDR3aa: CASSLLASGLPYNEQFF
CDR3nt: TGTGCCAGCAGTCTCCTGGCTAGCGGGCTTCCCTACAATGAGCAGTTCTTC

j_gene: TRBJ1-5
v_gene: TRBV29-1
abundance: NA
d_gene: TRBD1
CDR3aa: CSVRQGGSNQPQHF
CDR3nt: TGCAGCGTCAGACAGGGAGGTAGCAATCAGCCCCAGCATTTT

j_gene: TRBJ1-2
v_gene: TRBV2
abundance: NA
d_gene: TRBD1
CDR3aa: CASSENTGGYGYTF
CDR3nt: TGTGCCAGCAGCGAAAACACAGGGGGCTATGGCTACACCTTC

j_gene: TRBJ2-7
v_gene: TRBV28
abundance: NA
d_gene: TRBD2
CDR3aa: CASSLLGGNLTYEQYF
CDR3nt: TGTGCCAGCAGTTTATTGGGGGGGAATTTAACCTACGAGCAGTACTTC

j_gene: TRBJ2-1
v_gene: TRBV7-3
abundance: NA
d_gene: NA
CDR3aa: CASSSQGAGYNEQFF
CDR3nt: TGTGCCAGCAGCTCCCAAGGTGCAGGCTACAATGAGCAGTTCTTC

j_gene: TRBJ2-1
v_gene: TRBV20-1
abundance: NA
d_gene: NA
CDR3aa: CSASPTIAVVQFF
CDR3nt: TGCAGTGCTAGTCCCACTATAGCGGTAGTGCAGTTCTTC

j_gene: TRBJ1-3
v_gene: TRBV19
abundance: NA
d_gene: TRBD1
CDR3aa: CASRDRGSGNTIYF
CDR3nt: TGTGCCAGTAGGGACAGGGGCTCTGGAAACACCATATATTTT

j_gene: TRBJ2-7
v_gene: TRBV4-2
abundance: few
d_gene: NA
CDR3aa: CASSQGLVDYEQYF
CDR3nt: TGTGCCAGCAGCCAAGGACTAGTGGACTACGAGCAGTACTTC

j_gene: TRBJ2-7
v_gene: TRBV10-3
abundance: NA
d_gene: NA
CDR3aa: CAISAGTYEQYF
CDR3nt: TGTGCCATCAGTGCCGGGACCTACGAGCAGTACTTC

j_gene: TRBJ1-2
v_gene: TRBV12-3/TRBV12-4
abundance: NA
d_gene: TRBD1
CDR3aa: CATAKGQIYGYTF
CDR3nt: TGTGCCACCGCTAAGGGACAGATCTATGGCTACACCTTC

j_gene: TRBJ1-1
v_gene: TRBV4-2
abundance: NA
d_gene: TRBD1
CDR3aa: CASSQDRDRGQTEAFF
CDR3nt: TGTGCCAGCAGCCAAGATAGAGACAGGGGGCAAACTGAAGCTTTCTTT

j_gene: TRBJ1-1
v_gene: TRBV4-3
abundance: once
d_gene: NA
CDR3aa: CASSQGFGTEAFF
CDR3nt: TGCGCCAGCAGCCAAGGGTTCGGGACTGAAGCTTTCTTT

j_gene: TRBJ2-7
v_gene: TRBV7-2
abundance: NA
d_gene: NA
CDR3aa: CASSLFGQGGSYEQYF
CDR3nt: TGTGCCAGCAGCTTATTTGGGCAGGGTGGGTCCTACGAGCAGTACTTC

j_gene: TRBJ1-1
v_gene: TRBV20-1
abundance: once
d_gene: NA
CDR3aa: CSASPRRGTEAFF
CDR3nt: TGCAGTGCTAGTCCCAGAAGGGGCACTGAAGCTTTCTTT